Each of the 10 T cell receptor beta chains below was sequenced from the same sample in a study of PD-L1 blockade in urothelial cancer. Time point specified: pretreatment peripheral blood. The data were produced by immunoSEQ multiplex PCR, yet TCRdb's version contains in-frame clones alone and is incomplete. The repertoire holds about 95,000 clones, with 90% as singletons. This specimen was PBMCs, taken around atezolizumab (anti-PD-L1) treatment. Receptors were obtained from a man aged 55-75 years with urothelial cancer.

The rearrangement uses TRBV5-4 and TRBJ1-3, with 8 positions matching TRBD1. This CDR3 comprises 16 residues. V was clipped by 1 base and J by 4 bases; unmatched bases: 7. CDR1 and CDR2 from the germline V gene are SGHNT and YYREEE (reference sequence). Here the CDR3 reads CASSLMDRAGGNTIYF. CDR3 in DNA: TGTGCCAGCAGCTTGATGGACAGGGCGGGCGGAAACACCATATATTTT.

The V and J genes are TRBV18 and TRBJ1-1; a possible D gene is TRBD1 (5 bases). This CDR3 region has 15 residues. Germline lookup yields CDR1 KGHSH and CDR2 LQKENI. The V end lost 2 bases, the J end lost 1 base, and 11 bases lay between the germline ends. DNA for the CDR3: TGTGCCAGCTCACCATATCTCGGACAGAACACTGAAGCTTTCTTT. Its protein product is CASSPYLGQNTEAFF. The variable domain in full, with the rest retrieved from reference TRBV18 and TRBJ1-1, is NAGVMQNPRHLVRRRGQEARLRCSPMKGHSHVYWYRQLPEEGLKFMVYLQKENIIDESGMPKERFSAEFPKEGPSILRIQQVVRGDSAAYFCASSPYLGQNTEAFFGQGTRLTVV.

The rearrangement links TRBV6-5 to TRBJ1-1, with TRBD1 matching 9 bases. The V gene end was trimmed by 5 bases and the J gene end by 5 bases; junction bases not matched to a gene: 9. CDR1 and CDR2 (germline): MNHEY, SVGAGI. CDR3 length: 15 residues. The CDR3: CASSRRTGVRTEAFF. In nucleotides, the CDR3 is TGTGCCAGCAGTAGAAGGACAGGGGTGAGGACTGAAGCTTTCTTT.

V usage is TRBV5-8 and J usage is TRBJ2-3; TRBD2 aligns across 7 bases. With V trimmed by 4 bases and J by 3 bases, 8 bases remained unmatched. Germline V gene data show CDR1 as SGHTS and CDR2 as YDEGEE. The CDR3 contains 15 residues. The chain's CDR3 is CASSPSAGGTDTQYF. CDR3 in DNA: TGTGCCAGCAGCCCTTCCGCCGGGGGGACAGATACGCAGTATTTT. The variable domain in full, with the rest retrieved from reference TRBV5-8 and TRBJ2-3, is EAGVTQSPTHLIKTRGQQATLRCSPISGHTSVYWYQQALGLGLQFLLWYDEGEERNRGNFPPRFSGRQFPNYSSELNVNALELEDSALYLCASSPSAGGTDTQYFGPGTRLTVL.

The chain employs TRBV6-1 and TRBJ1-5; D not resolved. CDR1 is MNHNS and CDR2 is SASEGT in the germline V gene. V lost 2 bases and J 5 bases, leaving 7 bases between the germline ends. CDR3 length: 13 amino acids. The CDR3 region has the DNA TGTGCCAGCAGTGAATCGGGATATCAGCCCCAGCATTTT. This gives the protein CASSESGYQPQHF.

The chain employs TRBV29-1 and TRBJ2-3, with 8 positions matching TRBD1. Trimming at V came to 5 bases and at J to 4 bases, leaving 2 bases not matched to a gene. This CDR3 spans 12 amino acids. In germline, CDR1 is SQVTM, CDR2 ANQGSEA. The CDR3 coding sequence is TGCAGCGTTCTGGACAGGGCAGATACGCAGTATTTT. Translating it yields CSVLDRADTQYF.

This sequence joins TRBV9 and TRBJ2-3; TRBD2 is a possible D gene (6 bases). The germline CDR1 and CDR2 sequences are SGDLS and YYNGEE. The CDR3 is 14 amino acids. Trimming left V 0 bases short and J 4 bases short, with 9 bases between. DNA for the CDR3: TGTGCCAGCAGCGTAGCGGGAGTAGCAGATACGCAGTATTTT. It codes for CASSVAGVADTQYF.

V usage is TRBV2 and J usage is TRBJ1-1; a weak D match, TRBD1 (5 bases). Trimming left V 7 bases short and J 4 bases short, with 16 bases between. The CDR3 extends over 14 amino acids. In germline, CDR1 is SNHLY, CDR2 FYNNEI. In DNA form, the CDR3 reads TGTGCCAGCACCTTTCTGGGGGGAGGCACTGAAGCTTTCTTT. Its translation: CASTFLGGGTEAFF.

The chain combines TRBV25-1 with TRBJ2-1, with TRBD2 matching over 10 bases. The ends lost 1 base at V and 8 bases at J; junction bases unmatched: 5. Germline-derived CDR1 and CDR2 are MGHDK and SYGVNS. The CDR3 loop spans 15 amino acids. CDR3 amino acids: CASSESSGSGDEQFF. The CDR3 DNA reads TGTGCCAGCAGTGAATCTAGCGGGAGTGGCGATGAGCAGTTCTTC.

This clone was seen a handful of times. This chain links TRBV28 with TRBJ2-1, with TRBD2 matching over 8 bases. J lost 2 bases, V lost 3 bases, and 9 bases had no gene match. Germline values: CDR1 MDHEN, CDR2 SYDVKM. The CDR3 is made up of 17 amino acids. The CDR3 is CASSFGGSGGTYNEQFF. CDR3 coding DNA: TGTGCCAGCAGTTTTGGAGGCTCGGGGGGGACCTACAATGAGCAGTTCTTC.